This is a list of T cell receptor beta chains from one sample in a study of graft-versus-host responses after intestinal transplantation. Clones were sequenced by immunoSEQ multiplex PCR, and TCRdb holds only the in-frame ones, with some missing. The data hold about 90,000 clones, with roughly 89% observed a single time. These receptors lack a known antigen. The sample here was unstimulated CD4+ T cells sorted from spleen or lymph node cells, taken before intestinal transplant. The receptors derive from a human donor who received an intestinal transplant. CDR3s include the opening cysteine and the closing phenylalanine or tryptophan. The D gene is left open where the match is weak. Where a row states a size, it is once, few, many or the class of an expanded clone; other rows omit it.

TRBD2	NA	TRBV7-6	TRBJ2-3	TGTGCCAGCAGCTTTTTAACTAGCGGGAGGCCAGATACGCAGTATTTT	CASSFLTSGRPDTQYF
TRBD2	NA	TRBV18	TRBJ2-7	TGTGCCAGCTCACCTAAGCGGACGGGACTATCGCTCGAGCAGTACTTC	CASSPKRTGLSLEQYF
NA	NA	TRBV30	TRBJ1-1	TGTGCCTGGAGAAGGAGGGGGGACACTGAAGCTTTCTTT	CAWRRRGDTEAFF
NA	NA	TRBV11-2	TRBJ2-1	TGTGCCAGCAGTCGAGGATCGGGAGCGTCCAATGAGCAGTTCTTC	CASSRGSGASNEQFF
NA	NA	TRBV5-1	TRBJ2-2	TGCGCCAGCAGCTTGTCCCAGGGGCCCGGGGAGCTGTTTTTT	CASSLSQGPGELFF
TRBD1	NA	TRBV29-1	TRBJ1-4	TGCAGCGCACGGACAGGGCGGTCGACTAATGAAAAACTGTTTTTT	CSARTGRSTNEKLFF
TRBD1	NA	TRBV9	TRBJ1-1	TGTGCCAGCAGCGACAGAAAGGACAGGGGGCACGATTCTATCGCTGAAGCTTTCTTT	CASSDRKDRGHDSIAEAFF
NA	NA	TRBV12-2	TRBJ2-7	TGTGCAAGTCGCTTAGAAAGAGGGGGTCCTTGGGACAGAGCTCGCGAGCAGTACTTC	CASRLERGGPWDRAREQYF
NA	NA	TRBV28	TRBJ1-2	TGTGCCAGCAGTTTAGGTTCGGTAACCCCCGAGGGGCGGAGCTATGGCTACACCTTC	CASSLGSVTPEGRSYGYTF
NA	NA	TRBV19	TRBJ1-5	TGTGCCAGTAGCAAAGGAGGGCACCAGCCCCAGCATTTT	CASSKGGHQPQHF
NA	NA	TRBV27	TRBJ2-1	TGTGCCAGCAGTTCAGGGCTAGCGTCGATCAATGAGCAGTTCTTC	CASSSGLASINEQFF
TRBD2	NA	TRBV18	TRBJ2-7	TGTGCCAGCTCAGGACTAGCGGACTCCACCTACGAGCAGTACTTC	CASSGLADSTYEQYF
TRBD1	NA	TRBV6-5	TRBJ2-1	TGTGCCAGCAGCTACGGACAGGGCCACAATGAGCAGTTCTTC	CASSYGQGHNEQFF
NA	NA	TRBV21-1	TRBJ2-7	TGTGCCAGCAGCCCGGGACAGGGGGAGTACGAGCAGTACTTC	CASSPGQGEYEQYF
NA	once	TRBV7-9	TRBJ1-2	TGTGCCAGCAGCTCCGCAGAGGACAGCCGCCTCTATGGCTACACCTTC	CASSSAEDSRLYGYTF
NA	NA	TRBV5-8	TRBJ1-5	TGTGCCAGCAGCCCTGCCGTTCAGCCCCAGCATTTT	CASSPAVQPQHF
TRBD2	NA	TRBV7-3	TRBJ2-1	TGTGCCAGCAGCTTAACGGGATCGGCGAGGGCTAGCGGGGCCAATGAGCAGTTCTTC	CASSLTGSARASGANEQFF
NA	few	TRBV14	TRBJ1-4	TGTGCCAGCAGCCAAGGAGTGGACAGTTCAATGAAACTGTTTTTT	CASSQGVDSSMKLFF
NA	NA	TRBV7-2	TRBJ2-6	TGTGCCAGCAGCCCCTTAGTCTCTGGGGCCAACGTCCTGACTTTC	CASSPLVSGANVLTF
NA	NA	TRBV29-1	TRBJ1-6	TGCAGCGTTACACAGGGATTGGGTTCACCCCTCCACTTT	CSVTQGLGSPLHF
NA	NA	TRBV21-1	TRBJ1-5	TGTGCCAGCAGAGCCATTGTAGTACATTGGCATCATCAGCCCCAGCATTTT	CASRAIVVHWHHQPQHF
NA	NA	TRBV2	TRBJ2-1	TGTGCCAGCAGGCGACTAGAGAGAAATGAGCAGTTCTTC	CASRRLERNEQFF
NA	NA	TRBV27	TRBJ1-3	TGTGCCAGCAGTTCCGTAATTGGAAACACCATATATTTT	CASSSVIGNTIYF
NA	NA	TRBV6-1	TRBJ2-3	TGTGCCAGCAGTGAAGCCCTGATCTACAACACAGATACGCAGTATTTT	CASSEALIYNTDTQYF
TRBD2	NA	TRBV19	TRBJ2-6	TGTGCCAGTAGCCGGGGGGGCTCTGGGGCCAACGTCCTGACTTTC	CASSRGGSGANVLTF
TRBD2	NA	TRBV19	TRBJ2-5	TGTGCCAGTAGTCGGACTAGCGGGAGGGGAGAGACCCAGTACTTC	CASSRTSGRGETQYF
NA	NA	TRBV7-9	TRBJ2-7	TGTGCCAGCAGGGCTGTGACAGGCTCCTACGAGCAGTACTTC	CASRAVTGSYEQYF
NA	NA	TRBV29-1	TRBJ2-2	TGCAGCGTTGTCCCTTTTACAGGGTTATCGAACACCGGGGAGCTGTTTTTT	CSVVPFTGLSNTGELFF
NA	NA	TRBV6-5	TRBJ2-1	TGTGCCAGCAGTTCCCTCCCGGGACTCCCCGGGCAGTTCTTC	CASSSLPGLPGQFF
NA	NA	TRBV6-6	TRBJ1-5	TGTGCCAGCAGTTACGAGGGGGACCAGCCCCAGCATTTT	CASSYEGDQPQHF
NA	NA	TRBV29-1	TRBJ2-1	TGCAGCCTTGGAAGGAGTGAGCAGTTCTTC	CSLGRSEQFF
NA	NA	TRBV25-1	TRBJ2-3	TGTGCCAGCAGTGAAAGACCAACTCTACTCACAGATACGCAGTATTTT	CASSERPTLLTDTQYF
NA	once	TRBV25-1	TRBJ1-6	TGTGCCAGCAGGGACGTCTATAATTCACCCCTCCACTTT	CASRDVYNSPLHF
TRBD1	once	TRBV14	TRBJ2-3	TGTGCCAGCAGCCAAGGGGGACAGGGTCCAGATACGCAGTATTTT	CASSQGGQGPDTQYF
TRBD1	NA	TRBV29-1	TRBJ1-6	TGCAGCGCCGACCTGACAGGGGAAAATAATTCACCCCTCCACTTT	CSADLTGENNSPLHF
NA	NA	TRBV6-1	TRBJ1-2	TGTGCCAGCAGTTATGGGTTCTATGGCTACACCTTC	CASSYGFYGYTF
NA	NA	TRBV28	TRBJ2-7	TGTGCCAGCAGTTTATTGATCCGGGCCCTAAGCTCCAGGGATGACTACGAGCAGTACTTC	CASSLLIRALSSRDDYEQYF